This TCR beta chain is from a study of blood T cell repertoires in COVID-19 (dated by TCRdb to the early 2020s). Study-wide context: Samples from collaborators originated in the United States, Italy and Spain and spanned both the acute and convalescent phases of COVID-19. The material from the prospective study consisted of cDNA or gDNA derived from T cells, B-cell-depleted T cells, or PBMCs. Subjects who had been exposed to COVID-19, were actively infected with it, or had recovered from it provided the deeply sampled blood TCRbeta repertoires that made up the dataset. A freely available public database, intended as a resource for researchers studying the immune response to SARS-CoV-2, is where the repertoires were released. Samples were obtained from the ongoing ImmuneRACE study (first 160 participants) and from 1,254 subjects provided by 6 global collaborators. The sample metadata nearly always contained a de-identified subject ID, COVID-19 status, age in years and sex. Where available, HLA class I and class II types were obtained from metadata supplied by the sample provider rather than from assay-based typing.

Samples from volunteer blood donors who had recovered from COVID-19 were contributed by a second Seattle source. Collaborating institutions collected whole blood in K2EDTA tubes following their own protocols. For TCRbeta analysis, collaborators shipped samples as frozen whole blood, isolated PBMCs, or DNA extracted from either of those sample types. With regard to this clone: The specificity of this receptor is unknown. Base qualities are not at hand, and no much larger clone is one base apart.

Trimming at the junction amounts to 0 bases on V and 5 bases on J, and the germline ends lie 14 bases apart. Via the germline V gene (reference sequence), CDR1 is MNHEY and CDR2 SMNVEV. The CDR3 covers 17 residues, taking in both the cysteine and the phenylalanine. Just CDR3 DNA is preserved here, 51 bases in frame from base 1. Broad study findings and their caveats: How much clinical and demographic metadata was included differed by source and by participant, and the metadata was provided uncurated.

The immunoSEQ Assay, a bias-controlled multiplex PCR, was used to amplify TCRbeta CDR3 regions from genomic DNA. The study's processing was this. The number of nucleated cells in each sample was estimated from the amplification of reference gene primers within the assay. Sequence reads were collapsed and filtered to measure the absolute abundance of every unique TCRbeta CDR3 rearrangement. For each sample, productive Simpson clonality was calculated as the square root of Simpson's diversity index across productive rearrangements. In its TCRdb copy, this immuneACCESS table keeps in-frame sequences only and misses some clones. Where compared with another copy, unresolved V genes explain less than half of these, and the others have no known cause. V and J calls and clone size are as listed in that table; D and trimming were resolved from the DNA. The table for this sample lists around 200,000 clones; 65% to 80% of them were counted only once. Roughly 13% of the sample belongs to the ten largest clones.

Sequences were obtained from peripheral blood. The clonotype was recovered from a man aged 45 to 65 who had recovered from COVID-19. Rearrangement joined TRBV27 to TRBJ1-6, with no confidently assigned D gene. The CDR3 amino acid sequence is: CASSLSSPGSHNSPLHF. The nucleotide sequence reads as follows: TGTGCCAGCAGTTTATCGAGCCCGGGATCCCATAATTCACCCCTCCACTTT.